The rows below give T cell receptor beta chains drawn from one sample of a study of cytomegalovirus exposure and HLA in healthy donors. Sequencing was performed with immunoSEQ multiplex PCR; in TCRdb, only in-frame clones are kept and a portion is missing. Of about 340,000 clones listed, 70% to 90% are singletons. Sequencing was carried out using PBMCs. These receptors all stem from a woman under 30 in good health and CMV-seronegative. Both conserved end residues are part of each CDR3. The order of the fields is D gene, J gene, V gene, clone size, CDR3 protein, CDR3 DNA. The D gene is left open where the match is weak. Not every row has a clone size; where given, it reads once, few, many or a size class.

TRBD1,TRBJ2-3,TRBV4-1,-,CASSVRDRDYTDTQYF,TGCGCCAGCAGCGTGCGGGACAGGGACTACACAGATACGCAGTATTTT
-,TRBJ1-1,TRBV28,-,CASSSPPGRGNTEAFF,TGTGCCAGCAGTTCTCCTCCGGGGAGGGGCAACACTGAAGCTTTCTTT
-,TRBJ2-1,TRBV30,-,CAWSVGRANEQFF,TGTGCCTGGAGTGTAGGCAGGGCTAATGAGCAGTTCTTC
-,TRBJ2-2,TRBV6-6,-,CASSYPTRVGELFF,TGTGCCAGCAGTTACCCAACTAGAGTCGGGGAGCTGTTTTTT
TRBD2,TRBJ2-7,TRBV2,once,CASSLERGSSYEQYF,TGTGCCAGCAGCCTAGAGCGGGGGAGCTCCTACGAGCAGTACTTC
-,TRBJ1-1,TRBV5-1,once,CASSLGTNTEAFF,TGCGCCAGCAGCTTGGGGACTAACACTGAAGCTTTCTTT
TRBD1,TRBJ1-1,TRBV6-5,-,CASSSRDSRGTTEAFF,TGTGCCAGCAGTTCCCGGGACAGTAGGGGGACGACTGAAGCTTTCTTT
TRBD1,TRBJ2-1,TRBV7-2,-,CASSAGTGPYNEQFF,TGTGCCAGCAGCGCCGGGACAGGGCCCTACAATGAGCAGTTCTTC
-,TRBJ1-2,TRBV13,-,CASSLHGYGYTF,TGTGCCAGCAGCTTACACGGGTATGGCTACACCTTC
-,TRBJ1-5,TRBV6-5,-,CASSWSGGTNQPQHF,TGTGCCAGCAGTTGGAGTGGTGGAACAAATCAGCCCCAGCATTTT
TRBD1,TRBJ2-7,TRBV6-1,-,CASSEFSGGAYEQYF,TGTGCCAGCAGTGAATTCTCAGGGGGAGCCTACGAGCAGTACTTC
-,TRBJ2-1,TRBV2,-,CASSESGRTPPYNEQFF,TGTGCCAGCAGTGAATCAGGGCGAACACCCCCCTACAATGAGCAGTTCTTC
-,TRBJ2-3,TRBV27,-,CASSRWAGATDTQYF,TGTGCCAGCAGTAGGTGGGCAGGTGCCACAGATACGCAGTATTTT
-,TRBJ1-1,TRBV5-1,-,CASKVGGNTEAFF,TGCGCCAGCAAGGTGGGGGGTAACACTGAAGCTTTCTTT
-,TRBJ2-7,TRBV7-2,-,CASSLASGGPYEQYF,TGTGCCAGCAGCTTAGCTAGCGGAGGACCCTACGAGCAGTACTTC
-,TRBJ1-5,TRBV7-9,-,CASSGPLGRFSNQPQHF,TGTGCCAGCAGCGGTCCTTTGGGGAGGTTCAGCAATCAGCCCCAGCATTTT
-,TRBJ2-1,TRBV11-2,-,CASSSRGAGSSYNEQFF,TGTGCCAGCAGCTCACGTGGGGCGGGGTCCTCCTACAATGAGCAGTTCTTC
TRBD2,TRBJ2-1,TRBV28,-,CASSSPGGTHTNSYNEQFF,TGTGCCAGCAGTTCTCCCGGGGGGACGCACACAAACTCCTACAATGAGCAGTTCTTC
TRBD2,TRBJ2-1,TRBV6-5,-,CASSRGGPNNEQFF,TGTGCCAGCAGCCGGGGAGGGCCAAACAATGAGCAGTTCTTC
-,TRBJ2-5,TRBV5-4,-,CASSLGQIQETQYF,TGTGCCAGCAGCTTGGGTCAGATACAAGAGACCCAGTACTTC
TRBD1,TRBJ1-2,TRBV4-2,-,CASSPGQGARFGYTF,TGTGCCAGCAGCCCGGGACAGGGGGCGCGATTTGGCTACACCTTC
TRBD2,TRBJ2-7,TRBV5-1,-,CASSPGGTYERQYF,TGCGCCAGCTCGCCGGGAGGGACCTACGAGCGGCAGTACTTC
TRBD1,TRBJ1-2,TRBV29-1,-,CSAQDRVPYGYTF,TGCAGCGCCCAAGACAGGGTCCCCTATGGCTACACCTTC
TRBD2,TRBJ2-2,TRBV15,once,CATSRDLGLAGGYTGELFF,TGTGCCACCAGCAGAGATCTAGGACTAGCGGGAGGATACACCGGGGAGCTGTTTTTT
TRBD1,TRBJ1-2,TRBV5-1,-,CASSPTGQGTYGYTF,TGCGCCAGCAGCCCCACCGGACAGGGTACATATGGCTACACCTTC
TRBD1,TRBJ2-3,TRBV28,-,CASSLLGTGATDTQYF,TGTGCCAGCAGTTTATTAGGGACAGGGGCCACAGATACGCAGTATTTT
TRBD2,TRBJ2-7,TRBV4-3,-,CASSQGSGSTYEQYF,TGCGCCAGCAGCCAAGGGAGCGGGAGTACCTACGAGCAGTACTTC
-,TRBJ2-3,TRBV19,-,CASTTPRGAGADTQYF,TGTGCCAGTACCACACCCCGGGGGGCTGGCGCAGATACGCAGTATTTT
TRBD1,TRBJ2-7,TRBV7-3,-,CASSLTGQGYEQYF,TGTGCCAGCAGCTTAACGGGACAGGGCTACGAGCAGTACTTC
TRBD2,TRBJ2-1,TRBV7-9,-,CASSSLRAGGDYNEQFF,TGTGCCAGCAGCTCCCTAAGGGCGGGAGGCGATTACAATGAGCAGTTCTTC
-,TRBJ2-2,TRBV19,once,CASILGGDTGELFF,TGTGCCAGTATCCTAGGGGGAGACACCGGGGAGCTGTTTTTT
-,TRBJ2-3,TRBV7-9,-,CASSLGVADSTDTQYF,TGTGCCAGCAGCTTAGGAGTAGCGGACAGCACAGATACGCAGTATTTT
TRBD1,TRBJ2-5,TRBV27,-,CASSLGQRETQYF,TGTGCCAGCAGTTTGGGACAGCGGGAGACCCAGTACTTC
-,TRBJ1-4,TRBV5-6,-,CASSLAIMGAGEKLFF,TGTGCCAGCAGCTTGGCCATTATGGGGGCCGGAGAAAAACTGTTTTTT
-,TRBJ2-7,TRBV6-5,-,CASSLPSSEQYF,TGTGCCAGCAGCCTACCCTCGTCCGAGCAGTACTTC
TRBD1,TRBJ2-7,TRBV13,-,CASSLGTGGSGEQYF,TGTGCCAGCAGCTTAGGGACAGGGGGGTCGGGGGAGCAGTACTTC
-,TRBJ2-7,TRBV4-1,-,CASSQVSGETYEQYF,TGCGCCAGCAGCCAAGTATCCGGGGAAACCTACGAGCAGTACTTC
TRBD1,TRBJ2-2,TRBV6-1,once,CASAGTGATGELFF,TGTGCCAGCGCCGGGACAGGGGCCACCGGGGAGCTGTTTTTT
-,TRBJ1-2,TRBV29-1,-,CSVDGPYGYTF,TGCAGCGTTGATGGGCCCTATGGCTACACCTTC
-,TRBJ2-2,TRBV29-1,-,CSVRASENTGELFF,TGCAGCGTTAGGGCTAGCGAGAACACCGGGGAGCTGTTTTTT
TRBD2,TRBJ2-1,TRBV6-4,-,CASMIAGGSGEQFF,TGTGCCAGTATGATAGCGGGAGGGTCCGGTGAGCAGTTCTTC
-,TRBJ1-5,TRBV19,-,CASISNGNNQPQHF,TGTGCCAGTATTAGCAACGGGAACAATCAGCCCCAGCATTTT
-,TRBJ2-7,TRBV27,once,CASSYSRGTVSYEQYF,TGTGCCAGCAGCTATTCCCGGGGGACCGTTTCCTACGAGCAGTACTTC
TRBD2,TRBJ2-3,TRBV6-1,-,CASSYSGTGTDTQYF,TGTGCCAGCAGCTATAGCGGGACCGGCACAGATACGCAGTATTTT
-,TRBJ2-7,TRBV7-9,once,CASSHYRTTYEQYF,TGTGCCAGCAGCCATTACCGTACTACCTACGAGCAGTACTTC
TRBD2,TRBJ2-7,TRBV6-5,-,CASSYGRVYEQYF,TGTGCCAGCAGTTACGGGAGGGTCTACGAGCAGTACTTC